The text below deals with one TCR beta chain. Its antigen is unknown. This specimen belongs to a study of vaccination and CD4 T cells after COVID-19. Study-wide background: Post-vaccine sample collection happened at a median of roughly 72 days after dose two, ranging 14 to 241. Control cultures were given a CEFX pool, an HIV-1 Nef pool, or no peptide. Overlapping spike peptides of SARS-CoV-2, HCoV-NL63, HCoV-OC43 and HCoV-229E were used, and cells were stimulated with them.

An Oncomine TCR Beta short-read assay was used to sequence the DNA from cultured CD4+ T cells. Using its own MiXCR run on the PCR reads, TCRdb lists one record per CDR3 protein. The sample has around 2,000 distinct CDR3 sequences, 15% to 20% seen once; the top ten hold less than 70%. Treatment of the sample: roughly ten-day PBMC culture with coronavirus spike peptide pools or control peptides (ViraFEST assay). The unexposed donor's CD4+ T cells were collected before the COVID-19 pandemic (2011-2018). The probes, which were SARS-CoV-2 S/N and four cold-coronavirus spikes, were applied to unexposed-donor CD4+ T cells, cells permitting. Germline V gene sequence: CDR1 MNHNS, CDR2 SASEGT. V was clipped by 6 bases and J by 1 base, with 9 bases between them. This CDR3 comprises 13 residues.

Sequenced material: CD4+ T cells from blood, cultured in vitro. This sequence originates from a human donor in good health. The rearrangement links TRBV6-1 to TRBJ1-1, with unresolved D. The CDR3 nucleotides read TGTGCCAGCAGGCGGGTCGCGAACACTGAAGCTTTCTTT. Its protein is CASRRVANTEAFF.